This T cell receptor beta chain comes out of a study of Ad26.COV2.S vaccination and SARS-CoV-2 variants. Overall study results and limits: Marked by substantial breadth, spike-specific CD8+ and CD4+ T cell responses were reportedly seen after vaccination.

Sequencing used immunoSEQ multiplex PCR; TCRdb keeps in-frame clones, though not all of them. There are about 220,000 clones in the sample; roughly 90% occur only once, and approximately 11% lies in the top ten. CDR1 is SGDLS and CDR2 is YYNGEE in the germline V gene. Trimming stripped 4 bases from V and 6 bases from J, with 22 bases between. The CDR3 length is 16 residues. For this clone: The target antigen is unknown.

The treatment was: 15 to 20 received Ad26.COV2.S at low or high dose, single or two shots; about 5 received placebo; per-sample allocation not given. Each sample was drawn 63 days after the first injection (of vaccine or placebo). The receptor was isolated from a person aged 18-60 years who received the Ad26.COV2.S COVID-19 vaccine or a placebo. This rearrangement joins TRBV9 to TRBJ1-2, with D perhaps matching TRBD1 (6 bases). This material consisted of peripheral blood, taken in a trial of Ad26.COV2.S vaccine versus placebo. The CDR3 DNA follows: TGTGCCAGCAGCATCCTCGGACAGCCCAAGCCGGATGGCTACACCTTC. Translating it yields CASSILGQPKPDGYTF.